This T cell receptor (beta chain) is drawn from a study of identical twins. All donors were healthy, and all were Caucasian. The sample holds many counts of this clonotype. The J segment lost 7 bases and the V segment lost 5 bases, leaving 4 bases of the junction unmatched. The CDR3 is 14 amino acids. Each CDR3 protein is one row after TCRdb ran MiXCR on the 5' RACE reads. The data show around 530,000 distinct CDR3 sequences, with 13% to 15% seen just once and more than 0.4% held by the top ten. The sample was also linked to a second study, of yellow fever vaccine responses in identical twins. That paper states: Twins' vaccine T cell responses reportedly seemed partly convergent and partly personalized.

This sequence originates from a woman aged 18-29 years in good health. The sample taken for sequencing was CD4+ T cells sorted from blood. The rearrangement links TRBV12-3 or TRBV12-4 to TRBJ2-7, with TRBD2 matching over 14 bases. The CDR3 reads CASSQGLAGDEQYF. The CDR3 DNA reads as TGTGCCAGCAGTCAGGGACTAGCGGGAGATGAGCAGTACTTC.